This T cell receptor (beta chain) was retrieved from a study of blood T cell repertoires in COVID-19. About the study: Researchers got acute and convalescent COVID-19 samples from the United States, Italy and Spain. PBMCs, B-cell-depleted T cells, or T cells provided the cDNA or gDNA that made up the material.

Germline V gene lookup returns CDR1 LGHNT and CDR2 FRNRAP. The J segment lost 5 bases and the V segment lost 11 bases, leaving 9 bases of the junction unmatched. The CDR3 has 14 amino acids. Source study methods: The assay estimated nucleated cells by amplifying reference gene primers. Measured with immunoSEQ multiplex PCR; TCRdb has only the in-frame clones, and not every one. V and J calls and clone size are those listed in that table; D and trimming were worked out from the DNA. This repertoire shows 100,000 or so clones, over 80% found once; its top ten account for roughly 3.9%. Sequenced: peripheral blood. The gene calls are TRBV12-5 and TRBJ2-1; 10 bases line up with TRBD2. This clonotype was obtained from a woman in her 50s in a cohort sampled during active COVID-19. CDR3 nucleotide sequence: TGTGCTTGCAGCCCGGGACTAGCGCACAATGAGCAGTTCTTC. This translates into CACSPGLAHNEQFF. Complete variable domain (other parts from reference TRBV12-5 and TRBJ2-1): DARVTQTPRHKVTEMGQEVTMRCQPILGHNTVFWYRQTMMQGLELLAYFRNRAPLDDSGMPKDRFSAEMPDATLATLKIQPSEPRDSAVYFCACSPGLAHNEQFFGPGTRLTVL.